This entry concerns a single TCR beta chain. Antigen unknown. This CDR3 has 15 residues. The junction had 9 bases not matched to a gene; V was cut back by 1 base and J by 7 bases. Germline values: CDR1 LGHNA, CDR2 YSLEER. These data come from a study of T cell responses to AZD1222 COVID-19 vaccine. Findings and caveats of the study: Samples come after the peak T cell response, not at day 14. Females made up more of the donors, who were largely white British, and clonal diversity may have come out too low.

Produced via immunoSEQ multiplex PCR; TCRdb's table is partial and in-frame only. The sample has about 180,000 clones, 75% to 90% seen once. The sample in question was peripheral blood, obtained on day 0 of AZD1222 vaccination. The chain couples TRBV4-3 to TRBJ2-7; 8 nucleotides line up with TRBD1. The source is an adult in good health. CDR3 DNA: TGCGCCAGCAGCCAAGTTCCGGGACAGGTGGGGGAGCAGTACTTC. Its translation is CASSQVPGQVGEQYF.